A single sample is the source of the 2 T cell receptor beta chains below, sequenced in a study of blood T cell repertoires in COVID-19. Sequencing used immunoSEQ multiplex PCR; TCRdb keeps in-frame clones, though not all of them. The data contain tens of thousands of clones, around nine tenths of them singletons. Sequenced: peripheral blood. The receptors come from a human donor in a cohort sampled during active COVID-19.

To note about this clone: One end of the junction fails to match germline, which may point to a read error. This chain links TRBV3-1 (or the pseudogene TRBV3-2) with TRBJ1-5; the D gene is possibly TRBD1 (5 bases). The CDR3 is 14 residues long. Looked up from germline, CDR1 is LGHDT and CDR2 is YNNKEL (reference sequence). CDR3 region: CASRQAGSNQPQHF. CDR3 sequence (DNA): TGTGCCAGCCGCCAAGCAGGGAGCAATCAGCCCCAGCATTTT.

A single count supports this clone. V is TRBV10-3 and J is TRBJ2-7; 10 bases agree with TRBD2. V lost 4 bases, J lost 5 bases, and 5 bases stayed unmatched. CDR1 and CDR2 from the germline V gene are ENHRY and SYGVKD. The CDR3 has 14 residues. DNA for the CDR3: TGTGCCATCAGTGTTAGCGGGAGGATCCACGAGCAGTACTTC. It codes for CAISVSGRIHEQYF.